These T cell receptor beta chains were read from a single sample in a study of beta chain features in type 1 diabetes. Using immunoSEQ multiplex PCR, the repertoire was profiled, and TCRdb retains in-frame clones only, with some absent. The sample has more than 550,000 clones; around 15% are singletons. The material sequenced was naive CD4+ T cells from blood. The origin of the receptors is a man in his late teens or twenties with type 1 diabetes. CDR3s include the opening cysteine and the closing phenylalanine or tryptophan. A D gene is named only where the DNA matches it firmly. A clone size is listed for some rows: how often the clone was seen (once, few, many), or a class if it is expanded.

CDR3 protein	CDR3 DNA	clone size	V gene	D gene	J gene
CAWSGQGAFATDTQYF	TGTGCCTGGAGTGGCCAGGGGGCCTTTGCCACAGATACGCAGTATTTT	few	TRBV30	TRBD1	TRBJ2-3
CAWSVGFSYGYTF	TGTGCCTGGAGTGTAGGTTTTTCTTATGGCTACACCTTC	NA	TRBV30	NA	TRBJ1-2
CASSLVGQGARISGANVLTF	TGCGCCAGCAGCTTGGTGGGACAGGGTGCACGGATCTCTGGGGCCAACGTCCTGACTTTC	NA	TRBV5-1	TRBD1	TRBJ2-6
CASSILGIAYNEQFF	TGTGCCAGTAGTATTCTGGGGATCGCCTACAATGAGCAGTTCTTC	NA	TRBV19	NA	TRBJ2-1
CATSRDKGTSGGYF	TGTGCCACCAGCAGAGACAAGGGTACCTCCGGAGGGTACTTC	few	TRBV15	NA	TRBJ2-7
CASSEDPSGVYEQYF	TGTGCCAGCAGTGAGGACCCCTCGGGGGTGTACGAGCAGTACTTC	few	TRBV25-1	NA	TRBJ2-7
CAISENDGISYEQYF	TGTGCCATCAGTGAGAACGATGGGATCTCCTACGAGCAGTACTTC	few	TRBV10-3	NA	TRBJ2-7
CAWSLGTGGTDTQYF	TGTGCCTGGAGTTTAGGGACAGGGGGCACAGATACGCAGTATTTT	NA	TRBV30	TRBD1	TRBJ2-3
CASSPGPQGNEQFF	TGCGCCAGCAGCCCCGGCCCTCAGGGGAATGAGCAGTTCTTC	few	TRBV5-1	NA	TRBJ2-1
CASSPAGSSYEQYF	TGTGCCAGCAGTCCGGCAGGGAGCTCCTACGAGCAGTACTTC	NA	TRBV28	NA	TRBJ2-7
CASSSISSGSLYNEQFF	TGTGCCAGCAGCTCAATTTCTAGCGGGAGTCTCTACAATGAGCAGTTCTTC	NA	TRBV5-6	TRBD2	TRBJ2-1
CASSSAIYGYTF	TGTGCCAGCAGTTCCGCGATCTATGGCTACACCTTC	few	TRBV6-5	NA	TRBJ1-2
CASSQDRGHPTEAFF	TGCGCCAGCAGCCAAGATCGAGGACACCCCACTGAAGCTTTCTTT	few	TRBV4-3	NA	TRBJ1-1
CASSPRSLNYGYTF	TGTGCCAGCTCACCTCGCAGTCTTAACTATGGCTACACCTTC	NA	TRBV18	NA	TRBJ1-2
CASSEDRGYGYTF	TGTGCCAGCAGCGAGGACAGGGGCTATGGCTACACCTTC	few	TRBV9	TRBD1	TRBJ1-2
CASSPEDGQGSGYTF	TGTGCCAGCAGCCCGGAAGATGGACAGGGTAGTGGCTACACCTTC	NA	TRBV7-9	TRBD1	TRBJ1-2
CASNPSGRNEQFF	TGTGCCAGCAATCCTAGTGGGAGGAATGAGCAGTTCTTC	NA	TRBV5-4	NA	TRBJ2-1
CASSRALPNTEAFF	TGTGCCAGCAGCCGGGCCTTACCCAACACTGAAGCTTTCTTT	NA	TRBV7-6	NA	TRBJ1-1
CASSEWSEQFF	TGTGCCAGCAGTGAATGGAGTGAGCAGTTCTTC	few	TRBV6-5	NA	TRBJ2-1
CASSLELRETQYF	TGTGCCAGCAGCTTAGAACTGCGAGAGACCCAGTACTTC	few	TRBV7-6	NA	TRBJ2-5
CASSPLGNNSPLHF	TGTGCCAGCTCACCATTAGGCAATAATTCACCCCTCCACTTT	few	TRBV18	NA	TRBJ1-6
CATSGRRGSYEQYF	TGTGCCACCAGCGGCCGCCGGGGCTCCTACGAGCAGTACTTC	NA	TRBV15	NA	TRBJ2-7
CASSFIAGGVPYNEQFF	TGTGCCAGCAGCTTTATAGCGGGAGGGGTCCCCTACAATGAGCAGTTCTTC	few	TRBV5-6	TRBD2	TRBJ2-1
CAWSASVNEQFF	TGTGCCTGGAGTGCTAGCGTCAATGAGCAGTTCTTC	few	TRBV30	NA	TRBJ2-1
CASSYSTGLNTEAFF	TGTGCCAGCAGTTACTCGACCGGGTTGAACACTGAAGCTTTCTTT	NA	TRBV6-5	NA	TRBJ1-1
CASSARRDADTQYF	TGCGCCAGCAGTGCCCGCAGGGATGCAGATACGCAGTATTTT	NA	TRBV10-2	NA	TRBJ2-3
CASSPLGANTDTQYF	TGTGCCAGCAGCCCCCTGGGAGCGAACACAGATACGCAGTATTTT	few	TRBV7-2	NA	TRBJ2-3
CASSYPTGQGNQPQHF	TGTGCCAGCAGTTACCCCACCGGACAGGGCAATCAGCCCCAGCATTTT	NA	TRBV6-6	TRBD1	TRBJ1-5
CASSFSPQLFMNTEAFF	TGTGCCAGCAGCTTTAGTCCGCAGCTCTTCATGAACACTGAAGCTTTCTTT	NA	TRBV7-2	NA	TRBJ1-1
CASSDPTDTQYF	TGTGCCAGCAGTGACCCCACAGATACGCAGTATTTT	NA	TRBV2	NA	TRBJ2-3
CASSLSGATQETQYF	TGTGCCAGCAGCTTATCGGGGGCTACCCAAGAGACCCAGTACTTC	NA	TRBV7-2	NA	TRBJ2-5
CASSRGGLPYNEQFF	TGTGCCAGCAGCCGGGGGGGCCTGCCGTACAATGAGCAGTTCTTC	few	TRBV6-5	TRBD2	TRBJ2-1
CASSFWAGIYDQPQHF	TGTGCCAGCAGCTTCTGGGCAGGGATTTATGATCAGCCCCAGCATTTT	few	TRBV7-9	NA	TRBJ1-5
CASSFTGSTEAFF	TGTGCCAGCAGCTTCACAGGGAGCACTGAAGCTTTCTTT	NA	TRBV7-3	NA	TRBJ1-1
CASSFRSTNEKLFF	TGTGCCAGCAGTTTTCGTTCAACTAATGAAAAACTGTTTTTT	NA	TRBV6-5	NA	TRBJ1-4
CPPSRGEAGEAFF	TGCCCCCCCTCGAGAGGGGAAGCAGGGGAAGCTTTCTTT	few	TRBV2	NA	TRBJ1-1
CASSLANREVKNIQYF	TGTGCCAGCAGCTTAGCAAACAGGGAGGTCAAAAACATTCAGTACTTC	NA	TRBV7-8	NA	TRBJ2-4
CTSSAPGLPSCGELFF	TGCACCAGCAGCGCACCGGGACTCCCCTCGTGCGGGGAGCTGTTTTTT	few	TRBV1	NA	TRBJ2-2
CASSLGTGETEAFF	TGTGCCAGCAGCTTAGGGACAGGGGAGACTGAAGCTTTCTTT	NA	TRBV5-6	TRBD1	TRBJ1-1
CAWTYAPGAANEKLFF	TGTGCCTGGACTTACGCCCCAGGGGCAGCTAATGAAAAACTGTTTTTT	NA	TRBV30	NA	TRBJ1-4
CSVGTGDYGYTF	TGCAGCGTCGGGACAGGGGACTATGGCTACACCTTC	few	TRBV29-1	TRBD1	TRBJ1-2
CASSRTGQRAVWSTDTQYF	TGCGCCAGCAGCCGGACCGGGCAGAGGGCGGTTTGGAGCACAGATACGCAGTATTTT	NA	TRBV5-1	NA	TRBJ2-3
CACTTASSYNEQFF	TGTGCCTGCACGACGGCGAGCTCCTACAATGAGCAGTTCTTC	NA	TRBV30	NA	TRBJ2-1
CASSLGQGAYKQYF	TGTGCCAGCAGTTTGGGACAGGGGGCGTATAAGCAGTACTTC	few	TRBV28	TRBD1	TRBJ2-7
CASSQEESAGVAYEQYF	TGCGCCAGCAGCCAAGAAGAGTCGGCAGGCGTCGCCTACGAGCAGTACTTC	few	TRBV4-1	NA	TRBJ2-7
CASSLDLAGGYNEQFF	TGTGCCAGCAGCTTAGATCTAGCGGGAGGATACAATGAGCAGTTCTTC	NA	TRBV11-2	TRBD2	TRBJ2-1
CASSSKYRDGNYGYTF	TGTGCCAGCAGCTCGAAGTACAGGGACGGGAACTATGGCTACACCTTC	few	TRBV5-5	NA	TRBJ1-2
CASSSRARTGYEETQYF	TGTGCCAGCAGCTCGAGGGCCCGAACAGGTTACGAAGAGACCCAGTACTTC	NA	TRBV5-4	NA	TRBJ2-5
CASRPLAGGYEQYF	TGCGCCAGCAGGCCACTAGCGGGTGGCTACGAGCAGTACTTC	NA	TRBV10-2	TRBD2	TRBJ2-7
CGTSDSLHPNEQFF	TGTGGCACGTCGGACAGTCTTCATCCCAATGAGCAGTTCTTC	NA	TRBV10-3	NA	TRBJ2-1
CASSLNRSPVAYGYTF	TGTGCCAGCAGCTTAAATCGGTCCCCGGTGGCCTATGGCTACACCTTC	NA	TRBV7-9	NA	TRBJ1-2
CASHDRVGSGYTF	TGTGCCAGTCACGACAGGGTGGGTAGCGGCTACACCTTC	NA	TRBV19	TRBD1	TRBJ1-2
CASSLITDTQYF	TGTGCCAGCAGCTTAATCACAGATACGCAGTATTTT	NA	TRBV7-2	NA	TRBJ2-3
CASSEVGNPGSYGYTF	TGTGCCAGCAGTGAGGTCGGCAACCCGGGGAGCTATGGCTACACCTTC	NA	TRBV2	NA	TRBJ1-2
CASSQDHVSTDTQYF	TGCGCCAGCAGCCAAGATCACGTCTCGACGGATACGCAGTATTTT	NA	TRBV4-1	NA	TRBJ2-3
CSVDSSEGTEAFF	TGCAGCGTTGACAGTTCTGAGGGCACTGAAGCTTTCTTT	few	TRBV29-1	NA	TRBJ1-1
CASSVVSTGELFF	TGTGCCAGCAGCGTAGTTAGCACCGGGGAGCTGTTTTTT	NA	TRBV9	NA	TRBJ2-2
CAINEGAGELFF	TGTGCCATCAATGAAGGGGCCGGGGAGCTGTTTTTT	NA	TRBV10-3	NA	TRBJ2-2
CASRHNLYPYEQYF	TGTGCCAGCAGGCACAACTTATACCCCTACGAGCAGTACTTC	NA	TRBV6-5	NA	TRBJ2-7
CASSRLAGATYEQYF	TGCGCCAGCAGTCGACTAGCGGGAGCAACCTACGAGCAGTACTTC	few	TRBV23-1	TRBD2	TRBJ2-7